The 9 T cell receptor beta chains in this list originate from one sample, sequenced in a study of blood T cells in healthy people across ages (dated by TCRdb to between 2014 and 2017). Library preparation employed 5' RACE. TCRdb names Illumina HiSeq 2500 as the instrument used. The second PCR ran for about 6 to 12 cycles and used a J-beta primer mix along with a sample-barcoded 5' primer. Using fastp at Q25 and MiXCR, TCRdb reprocessed the public reads and kept productive beta chains. Entries that share a CDR3 protein sequence are merged under the most common genes and DNA. The sample table shows about 730,000 distinct CDR3 sequences, and 43% are seen once. The ten biggest clones cover more than 20% of the sample. The source material was blood. These receptors all come from a woman aged 55-75 years in good health.

This clonotype was found many times. This chain connects TRBV7-3 to TRBJ2-1; 11 positions agree with TRBD2. Germline CDR1 SGHTA, CDR2 FQGTGA. CDR3 length equals 15 residues. V gave up 5 bases and J gave up 3 bases; unmatched junction bases: 3. The CDR3 loop reads CASSRTSGGYNEQFF. Here the CDR3 DNA reads TGTGCCAGCAGCCGAACTAGCGGGGGCTACAATGAGCAGTTCTTC.

This clonotype has just a few counts. This chain connects TRBV2 to TRBJ2-7, with TRBD2 matching over 9 bases. The V gene's germline CDR1 is SNHLY and CDR2 FYNNEI. The CDR3 spans 16 residues. V shed 4 bases and J 0 bases; nucleotides not matched to a gene: 7. The CDR3 nucleotides read TGTGCCAGCAGTGGATCCCTTAGCGGGAGCTCCTACGAGCAGTACTTC. Translation gives CASSGSLSGSSYEQYF.

This rearrangement joins TRBV20-1 to TRBJ2-5, with D perhaps TRBD1 or TRBD2 (5 bases each). Trimming pared 5 bases from V and 3 bases from J, leaving 19 bases between. Per the germline V gene, CDR1 is DFQATT and CDR2 is SNEGSKA (reference sequence). The CDR3 totals 15 residues. The DNA of the CDR3 is TGCAGTGCTGGGAGTAGGGGAGCGGCCAAAGAGACCCAGTACTTC. Translating it yields CSAGSRGAAKETQYF.

The V gene is TRBV11-1, the J gene TRBJ2-3; 10 bases map to TRBD2. CDR1 and CDR2 from the germline V gene are SGHAT and FQDESV (reference sequence). The CDR3 is 16 amino acids. The J segment lost 6 bases and the V segment lost 5 bases, leaving 11 bases of the junction unmatched. Here the CDR3 reads CASSLRTSGSRDTQYF. DNA for the CDR3: TGTGCCAGCAGCCTTAGGACTAGCGGCTCGCGGGATACGCAGTATTTT.

CDR3 sequence: CASSQGWGTQPQHF. CDR3 DNA sequence: TGTGCCAGCAGCCAGGGTTGGGGGACGCAGCCCCAGCATTTT. The chain is built from TRBV3-1 and TRBJ1-5, with D perhaps matching TRBD1 (5 bases). The CDR3 runs to 14 residues. The germline V and J ends were trimmed by 3 bases and 7 bases, with 13 bases remaining between them. Germline CDR1 reads LGHDT; CDR2 reads YNNKEL (reference sequence).

The chain employs TRBV2 and TRBJ1-6, with TRBD1 as a possible D gene (5 bases). This CDR3 is 14 amino acids long. Germline assignment: CDR1 SNHLY and CDR2 FYNNEI. The V gene lost 6 bases and the J gene lost 5 bases, with 11 bases spanning the gap. CDR3 in amino acids: CASRLTVNNSPLHF. The DNA for the CDR3 is TGTGCCAGCAGGTTGACAGTAAATAATTCACCCCTCCACTTT.

V gene TRBV12-3 or TRBV12-4 combines with J gene TRBJ2-3, with 11 bases that match TRBD1. After removal of 4 bases from V and 4 bases from J, the junction contained 7 bases not matched to a gene. The CDR3 is 16 amino acids. As DNA, the CDR3 is TGTGCCAGCAGTTCAGCCGGGACAGGGGGTCCAGATACGCAGTATTTT. The encoded protein is CASSSAGTGGPDTQYF.

Regarding this clonotype: The junction and the germline gene differ at one end; a read error may be behind it. The CDR3 here is CASPLREPLAGYTF. Here the CDR3 DNA reads TGTGCCAGCCCCCTTCGGGAGCCCCTCGCTGGCTATACCTTC. This chain connects TRBV2 to TRBJ1-2; the D is unclear. Looked up from germline, CDR1 is SNHLY and CDR2 is FYNNEI. CDR3 size: 14 residues.

This chain uses TRBV28 with TRBJ2-7; D is perhaps TRBD1 (7 bases). The J call may be wrong; the DNA end is better matched by TRBJ2-5. CDR3 length: 15 residues. CDR1 MDHEN and CDR2 SYDVKM come from the germline V gene. The CDR3 is CASSSPQGGRGTQYF. In nucleotides, the CDR3 is TGTGCCAGCAGTTCCCCCCAGGGGGGCCGAGGGACCCAGTACTTC.